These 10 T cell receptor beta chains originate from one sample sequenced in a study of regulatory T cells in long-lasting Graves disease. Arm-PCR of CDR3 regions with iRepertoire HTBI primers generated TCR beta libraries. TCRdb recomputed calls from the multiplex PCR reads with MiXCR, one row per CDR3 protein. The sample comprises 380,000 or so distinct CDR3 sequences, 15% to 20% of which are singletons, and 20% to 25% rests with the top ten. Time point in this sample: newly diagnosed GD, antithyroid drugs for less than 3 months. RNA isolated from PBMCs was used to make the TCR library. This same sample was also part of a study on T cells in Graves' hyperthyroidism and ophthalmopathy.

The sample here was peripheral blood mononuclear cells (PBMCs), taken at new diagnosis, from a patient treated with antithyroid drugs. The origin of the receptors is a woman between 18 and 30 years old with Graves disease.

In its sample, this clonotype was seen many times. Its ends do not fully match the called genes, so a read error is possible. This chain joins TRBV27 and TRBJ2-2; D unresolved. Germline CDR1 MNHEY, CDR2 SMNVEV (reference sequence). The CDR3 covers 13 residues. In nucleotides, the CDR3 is TGTGCCAGCCACAGCTCGGGCACCAGGGAGCTGTTTTTT. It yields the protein CASHSSGTRELFF.

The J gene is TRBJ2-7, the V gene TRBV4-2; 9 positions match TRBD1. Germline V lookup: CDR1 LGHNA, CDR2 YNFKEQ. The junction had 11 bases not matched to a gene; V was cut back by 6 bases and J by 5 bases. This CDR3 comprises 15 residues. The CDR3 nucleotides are TGTGCCAGCAGTTCTACCGGGACAGGGAACAACGAGCAGTACTTC. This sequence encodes CASSSTGTGNNEQYF.

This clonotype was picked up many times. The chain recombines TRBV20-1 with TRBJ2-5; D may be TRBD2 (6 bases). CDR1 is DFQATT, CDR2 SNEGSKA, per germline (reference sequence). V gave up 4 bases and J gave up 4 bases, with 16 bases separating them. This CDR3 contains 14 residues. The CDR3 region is CSATPTSRAETQYF. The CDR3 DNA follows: TGCAGTGCTACCCCGACTAGTCGGGCAGAGACCCAGTACTTC.

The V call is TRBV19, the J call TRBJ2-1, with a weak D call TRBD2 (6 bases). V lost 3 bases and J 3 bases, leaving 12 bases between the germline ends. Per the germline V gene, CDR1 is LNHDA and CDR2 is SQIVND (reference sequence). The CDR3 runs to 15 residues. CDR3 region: CASSIGGNIYNEQFF. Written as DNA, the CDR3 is TGTGCCAGTAGTATCGGCGGGAATATCTACAATGAGCAGTTCTTC.

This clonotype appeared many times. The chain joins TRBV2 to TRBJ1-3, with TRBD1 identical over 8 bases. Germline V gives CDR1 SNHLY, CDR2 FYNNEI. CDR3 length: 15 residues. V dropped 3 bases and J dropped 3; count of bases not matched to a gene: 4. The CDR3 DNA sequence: TGTGCCAGCAGTGATCAGGGGGCTGGTGGAAACACCATATATTTT. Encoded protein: CASSDQGAGGNTIYF.

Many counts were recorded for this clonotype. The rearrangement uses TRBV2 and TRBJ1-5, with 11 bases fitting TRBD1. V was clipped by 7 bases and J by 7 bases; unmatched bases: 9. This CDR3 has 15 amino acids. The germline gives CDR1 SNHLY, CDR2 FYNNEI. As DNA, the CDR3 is TGTGCCAGCACTAAGGACAGGGGGCTAGGACAGCCCCAGCATTTT. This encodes CASTKDRGLGQPQHF.

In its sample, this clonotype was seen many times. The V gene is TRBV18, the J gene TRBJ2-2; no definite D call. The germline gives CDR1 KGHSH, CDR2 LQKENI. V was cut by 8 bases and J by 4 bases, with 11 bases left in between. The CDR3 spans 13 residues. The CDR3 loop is CASSPSGTGELFF. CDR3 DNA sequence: TGTGCCAGCAGTCCCTCGGGCACCGGGGAGCTGTTTTTT.

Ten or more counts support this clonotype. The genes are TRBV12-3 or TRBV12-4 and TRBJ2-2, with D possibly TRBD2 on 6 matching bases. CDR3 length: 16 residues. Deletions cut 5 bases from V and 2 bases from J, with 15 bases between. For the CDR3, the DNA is TGTGCCAGCAGTCGCGGGACGGGATTTAACACCGGGGAGCTGTTTTTT. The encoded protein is CASSRGTGFNTGELFF.

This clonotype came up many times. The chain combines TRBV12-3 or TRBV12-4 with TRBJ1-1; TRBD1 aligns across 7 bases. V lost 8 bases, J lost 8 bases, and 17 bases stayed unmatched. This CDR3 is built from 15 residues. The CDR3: CASSPVGTARQEAFF. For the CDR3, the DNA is TGTGCCAGCTCACCGGTCGGGACAGCAAGGCAGGAAGCTTTCTTT.

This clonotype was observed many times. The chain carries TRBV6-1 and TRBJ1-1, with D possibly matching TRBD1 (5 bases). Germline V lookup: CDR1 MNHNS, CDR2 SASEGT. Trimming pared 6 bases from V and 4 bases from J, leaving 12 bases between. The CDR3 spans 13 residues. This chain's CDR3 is CASRPGGITEAFF. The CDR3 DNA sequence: TGTGCCAGCAGACCCGGGGGTATCACTGAAGCTTTCTTT.